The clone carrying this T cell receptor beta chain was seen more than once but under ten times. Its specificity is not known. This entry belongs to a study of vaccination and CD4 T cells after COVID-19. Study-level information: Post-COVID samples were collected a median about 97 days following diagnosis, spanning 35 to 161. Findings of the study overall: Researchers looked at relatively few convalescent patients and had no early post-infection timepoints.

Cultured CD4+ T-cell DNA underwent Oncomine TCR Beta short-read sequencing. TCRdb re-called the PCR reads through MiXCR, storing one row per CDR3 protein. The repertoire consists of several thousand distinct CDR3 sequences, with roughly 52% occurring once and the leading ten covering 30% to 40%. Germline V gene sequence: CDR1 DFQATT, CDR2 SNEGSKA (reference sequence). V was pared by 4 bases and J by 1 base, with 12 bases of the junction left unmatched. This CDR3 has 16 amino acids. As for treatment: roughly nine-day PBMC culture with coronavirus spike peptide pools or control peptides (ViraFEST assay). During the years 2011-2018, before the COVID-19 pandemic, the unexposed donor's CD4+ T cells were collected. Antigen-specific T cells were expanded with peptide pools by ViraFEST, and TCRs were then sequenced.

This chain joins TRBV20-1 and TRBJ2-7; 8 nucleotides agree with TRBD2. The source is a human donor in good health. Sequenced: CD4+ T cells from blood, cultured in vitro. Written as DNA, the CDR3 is TGCAGTGCTAACGGCCCCGTTCGGGGGGGATCCTACGAGCAGTACTTC. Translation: CSANGPVRGGSYEQYF.